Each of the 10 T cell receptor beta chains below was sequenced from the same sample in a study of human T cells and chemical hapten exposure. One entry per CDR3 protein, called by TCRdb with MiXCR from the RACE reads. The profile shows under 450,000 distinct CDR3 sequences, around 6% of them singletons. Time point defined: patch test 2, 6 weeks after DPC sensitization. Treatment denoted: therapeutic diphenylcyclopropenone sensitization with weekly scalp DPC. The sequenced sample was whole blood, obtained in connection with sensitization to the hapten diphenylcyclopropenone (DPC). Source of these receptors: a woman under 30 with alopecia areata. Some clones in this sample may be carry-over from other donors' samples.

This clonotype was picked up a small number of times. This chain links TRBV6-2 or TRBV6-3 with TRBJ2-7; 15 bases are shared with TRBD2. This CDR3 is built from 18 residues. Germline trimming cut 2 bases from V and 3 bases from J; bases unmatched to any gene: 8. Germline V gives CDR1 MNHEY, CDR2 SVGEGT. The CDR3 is CASSYAGLAGGTYYEQYF. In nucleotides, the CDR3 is TGTGCCAGCAGTTACGCTGGACTAGCGGGGGGGACTTACTACGAGCAGTACTTC.

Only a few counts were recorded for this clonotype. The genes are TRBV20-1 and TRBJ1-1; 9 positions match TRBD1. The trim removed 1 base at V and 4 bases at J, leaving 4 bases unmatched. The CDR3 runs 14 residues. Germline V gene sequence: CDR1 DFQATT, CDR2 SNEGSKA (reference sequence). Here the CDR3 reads CSARVGQGTTEAFF. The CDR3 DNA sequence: TGCAGTGCTAGAGTCGGACAGGGGACCACTGAAGCTTTCTTT.

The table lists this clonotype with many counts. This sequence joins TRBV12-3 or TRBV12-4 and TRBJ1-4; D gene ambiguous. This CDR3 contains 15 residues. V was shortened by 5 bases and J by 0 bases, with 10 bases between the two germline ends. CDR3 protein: CASSKGLTTNEKLFF. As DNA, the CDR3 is TGTGCCAGCAGTAAAGGACTGACAACTAATGAAAAACTGTTTTTT.

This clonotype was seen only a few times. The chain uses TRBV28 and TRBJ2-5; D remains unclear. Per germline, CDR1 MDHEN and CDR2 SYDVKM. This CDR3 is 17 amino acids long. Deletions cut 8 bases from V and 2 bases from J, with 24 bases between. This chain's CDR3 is CASVDPDDRAGQETQYF. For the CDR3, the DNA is TGTGCCAGCGTAGATCCAGACGACCGGGCCGGACAAGAGACCCAGTACTTC.

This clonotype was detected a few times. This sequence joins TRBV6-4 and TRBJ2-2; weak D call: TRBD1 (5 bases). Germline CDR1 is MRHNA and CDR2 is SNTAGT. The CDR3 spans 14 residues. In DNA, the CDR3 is TGTGCGGCAAGGGGCAGTCCGAACACCGGGGAGCTGTTTTTT. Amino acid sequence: CAARGSPNTGELFF.

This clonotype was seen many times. CDR3 sequence (DNA): TGCAGTGCCGGCGAGGGGTACGCGTGGGGCACGCAGTATTTT. Translation gives CSAGEGYAWGTQYF. The chain combines TRBV20-1 with TRBJ2-3; D tentatively fits TRBD1 or TRBD2 (5 bases each). V dropped 6 bases and J dropped 9 bases, with 22 bases sitting between them. Looked up from germline, CDR1 is DFQATT and CDR2 is SNEGSKA (reference sequence). The CDR3 length is 14 residues.

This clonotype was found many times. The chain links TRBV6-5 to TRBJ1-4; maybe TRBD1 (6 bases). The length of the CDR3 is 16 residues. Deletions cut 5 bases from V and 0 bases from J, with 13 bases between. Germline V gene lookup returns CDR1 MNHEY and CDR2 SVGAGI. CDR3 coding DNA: TGTGCCAGCAGTCCGGGGACACCGGCAACTAATGAAAAACTGTTTTTT. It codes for CASSPGTPATNEKLFF.

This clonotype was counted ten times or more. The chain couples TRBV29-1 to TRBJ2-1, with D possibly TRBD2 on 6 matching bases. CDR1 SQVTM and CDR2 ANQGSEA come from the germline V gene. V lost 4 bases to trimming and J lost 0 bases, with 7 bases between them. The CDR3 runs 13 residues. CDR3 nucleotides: TGCAGCGTTGCCGGGAGCTCCTACAATGAGCAGTTCTTC. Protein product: CSVAGSSYNEQFF.

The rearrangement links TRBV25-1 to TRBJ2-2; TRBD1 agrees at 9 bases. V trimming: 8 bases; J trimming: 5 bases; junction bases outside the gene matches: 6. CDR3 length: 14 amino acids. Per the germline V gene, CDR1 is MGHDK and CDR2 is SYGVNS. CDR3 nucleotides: TGTGCCAGCGGCGGACAGGGGATAACCGGGGAGCTGTTTTTT. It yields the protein CASGGQGITGELFF.

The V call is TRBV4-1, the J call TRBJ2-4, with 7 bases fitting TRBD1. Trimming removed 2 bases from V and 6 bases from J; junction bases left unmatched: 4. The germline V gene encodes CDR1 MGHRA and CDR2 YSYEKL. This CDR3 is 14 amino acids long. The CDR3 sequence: CASSQIAGGNIQYF. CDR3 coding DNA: TGCGCCAGCAGCCAAATTGCAGGGGGAAACATTCAGTACTTC.